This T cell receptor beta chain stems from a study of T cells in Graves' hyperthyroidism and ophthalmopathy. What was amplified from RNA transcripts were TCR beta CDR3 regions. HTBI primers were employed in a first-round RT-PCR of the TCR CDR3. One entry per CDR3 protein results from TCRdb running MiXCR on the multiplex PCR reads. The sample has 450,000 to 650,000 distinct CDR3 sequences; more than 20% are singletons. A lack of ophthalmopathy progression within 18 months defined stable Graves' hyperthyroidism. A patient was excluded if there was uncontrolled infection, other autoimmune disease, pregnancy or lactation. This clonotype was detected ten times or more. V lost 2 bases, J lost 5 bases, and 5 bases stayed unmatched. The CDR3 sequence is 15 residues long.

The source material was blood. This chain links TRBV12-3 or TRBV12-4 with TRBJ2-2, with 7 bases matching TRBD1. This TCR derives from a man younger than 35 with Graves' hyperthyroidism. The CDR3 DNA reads TGTGCCAGCAGTTTATGGCAGGGGGAGACCGGGGAGCTGTTTTTT. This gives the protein CASSLWQGETGELFF.